This T cell receptor beta chain was found in a study of T cell clonotyping in hematopoietic cell transplantation. The CDR3 is 15 residues long. V was pared by 4 bases and J by 6 bases, with 16 bases between. Specified time point: recipient sample about 28 days before transplant, after cytoreduction. Blood collection times were about day -28 and days 30, 100, 180 posttransplant. The repertoire was sequenced with immunoSEQ multiplex PCR; TCRdb's copy has only in-frame clones and lacks some. Of some 13,000 clones in the sample, 80% to 85% were seen once. Sequenced material: peripheral blood mononuclear cells, taken before stem cell transplant. This sequence originates from a man in his fifties or sixties with acute myeloid leukemia. Some clones in this sample may be carry-over from other donors' samples. The chain carries TRBV5-3 and TRBJ1-4; D is uncertain. TRBV5-3 is an ORF, with its function uncertain. The CDR3 DNA sequence: TGTGCCAGAAGCCACTGGAGAAAGGGAGATGAAAAACTGTTTTTT. It translates to CARSHWRKGDEKLFF.